In its sample, the clone carrying this T cell receptor (beta chain) was seen many times. Its antigen is not known. With a J-beta primer mix and a sample-barcoded 5' primer, a second PCR ran 7 to 11 cycles. TCRdb reprocessed the 5' RACE reads via MiXCR and lists one record per CDR3 protein. The sample has around 1,500,000 distinct CDR3 sequences; over 25% are singletons. The sample is drawn from a study of blood T cells in healthy people across ages. Overall study findings and caveats: Researchers report that TCR beta diversity correlated strongly with naive T cell percentage. TCR beta diversity per million T cells fell roughly linearly with age. The unknown donor CMV status may have confounded expanded clonotype changes.

The study drew donors from healthy Caucasian individuals in Russia aged 6 to 90. The CDR3 runs 14 residues. Germline CDR1 reads SQVTM; CDR2 reads ANQGSEA. Trimming removed 0 bases at V and 6 bases at J, with 14 bases between. The chain employs TRBV29-1 and TRBJ1-2, with D possibly matching TRBD1 (6 bases). Sequenced: blood. This TCR derives from a woman younger than 45 in good health. CDR3 loop: CSVEDGWGRDGYTF. The CDR3 bases are TGCAGCGTTGAAGATGGTTGGGGGCGAGATGGCTACACCTTC.